This TCR beta chain was captured in a study of T cells after yellow fever vaccination. TCRdb passed the 5' RACE reads through MiXCR, listing each CDR3 protein once. This table holds some 350,000 distinct CDR3 sequences, about 4% found once. Study results and limitations: FACS-sorted repertoires could harbor abundant contaminating bulk-population clonotypes. Clonotypes found in both CD4 and CD8 compartments made up a small share.

The CDR3 loop spans 14 amino acids. Germline-derived CDR1 and CDR2 are SGHKS and YYEKEE (reference sequence). The V gene lost 4 bases and the J gene lost 5 bases, with 12 bases spanning the gap. This clonotype has ten or more counts. Its matching antigen is unknown. Specimen: PBMCs, collected 5 days after the yellow fever booster vaccination. The clonotype originates from a man younger than 30 who received the YFV17D yellow fever vaccine. This sequence joins TRBV5-5 and TRBJ1-4; D may be TRBD1 (5 bases). The CDR3 loop is CASSPEWGNEKLFF. CDR3 in DNA: TGTGCCAGCAGCCCCGAGTGGGGCAATGAAAAACTGTTTTTT.